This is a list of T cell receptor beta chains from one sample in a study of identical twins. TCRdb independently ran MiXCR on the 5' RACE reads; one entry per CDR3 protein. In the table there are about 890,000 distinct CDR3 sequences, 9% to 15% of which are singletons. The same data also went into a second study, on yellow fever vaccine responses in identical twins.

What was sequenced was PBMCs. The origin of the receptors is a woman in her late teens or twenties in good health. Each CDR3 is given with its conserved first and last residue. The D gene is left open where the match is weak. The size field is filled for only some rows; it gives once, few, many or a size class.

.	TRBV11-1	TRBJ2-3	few	TGTGCCAGCAGCTTAGGGCCCCGGGCAGGGGCCGCTTTGGGGGATACGCAGTATTTT	CASSLGPRAGAALGDTQYF
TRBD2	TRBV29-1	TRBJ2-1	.	TGCAGCCCTCCGAGCGGGAGCTCCTACAATGAGCAGTTCTTC	CSPPSGSSYNEQFF
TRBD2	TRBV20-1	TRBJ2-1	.	TGCAGTGCCCCCCCGGGGGGGACCAATGAGCAGTTCTTC	CSAPPGGTNEQFF
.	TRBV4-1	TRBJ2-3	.	TGCGCCAGCAGCCGTTCAGGCGGGACTAGCACAGATACGCAGTATTTT	CASSRSGGTSTDTQYF
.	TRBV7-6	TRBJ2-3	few	TGTGCCAGCAGCGAGGGAGGTGTTTTAGCGCAGTATTTT	CASSEGGVLAQYF
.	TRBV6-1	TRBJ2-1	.	TGTGCCAGCACCGTACAGGACTTGAACAATGAGCAGTTCTTC	CASTVQDLNNEQFF
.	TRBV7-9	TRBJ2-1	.	TGTGCCAGCAGCTCCCCTCACCGAGAATACAATGAGCAGTTCTTC	CASSSPHREYNEQFF
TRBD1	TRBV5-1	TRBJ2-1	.	TGCGCCAGCAGCCCACGCCCGGGACAGGGGGTCAATGAGCAGTTCTTC	CASSPRPGQGVNEQFF
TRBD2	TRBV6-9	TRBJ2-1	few	TGTGCCAGCAGCGTTGGACTAGCGGGGTGCGATGAGCAGTTCTTC	CASSVGLAGCDEQFF
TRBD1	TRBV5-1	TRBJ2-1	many	TGCGCCAGCAGCTTGGTTCTGGACAGGGTGAATGAGCAGTTCTTC	CASSLVLDRVNEQFF
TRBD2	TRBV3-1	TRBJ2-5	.	TGTGCCAGCAGCCTTAGAGGAGCGGGGGGGCAGGAGACCCAGTACTTC	CASSLRGAGGQETQYF
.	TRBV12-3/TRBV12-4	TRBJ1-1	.	TGTGCCAGCAACGGAATGAACACTGAAGCTTTCTTT	CASNGMNTEAFF
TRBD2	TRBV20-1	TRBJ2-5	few	TGCAGTGCTAACGGGGGGGCGCAGCAAGAGACCCAGTACTTC	CSANGGAQQETQYF
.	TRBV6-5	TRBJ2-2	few	TGTGCCACCCTTTTTCCCGGGGAGCTGTTTTTT	CATLFPGELFF
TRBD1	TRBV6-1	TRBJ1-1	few	TGTGCCAGCAGTAGGGCAGGGGGGAGAGGCACTGAAGCTTTCTTT	CASSRAGGRGTEAFF
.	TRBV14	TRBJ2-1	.	TGTGCCAGCAGCCCGACTCGCGGTGAGCAGTTCTTC	CASSPTRGEQFF
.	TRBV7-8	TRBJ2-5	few	TGTGCCAGCAGCTTAATCGGACGGCAAGAGACCCAGTACTTC	CASSLIGRQETQYF
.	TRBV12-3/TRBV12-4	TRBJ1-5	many	TGTGCCAGCAGTCCCAATAATCAGCCCCAGCATTTT	CASSPNNQPQHF
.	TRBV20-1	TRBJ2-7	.	TGCAGTGCTGCGGGATTCCCCTACGAGCAGTACTTC	CSAAGFPYEQYF
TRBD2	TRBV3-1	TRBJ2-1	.	TGTGCCAGCAGCCAAGAACCGGGACTAGCAGTCCACAATGAGCAGTTCTTC	CASSQEPGLAVHNEQFF
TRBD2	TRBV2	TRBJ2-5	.	TGTGCCAGCAGTGAAGCGCGGGCTAGCGGACAAGAGACCCAGTACTTC	CASSEARASGQETQYF
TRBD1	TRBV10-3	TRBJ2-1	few	TGTGCCATCAGTGGTACCGGGACAGGCATTTCCTACAATGAGCAGTTCTTC	CAISGTGTGISYNEQFF
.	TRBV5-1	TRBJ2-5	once	TGCGCCAGCAGCTTCGCGCGGGGGCGGGAAGGAGAGACCCAGTACTTC	CASSFARGREGETQYF
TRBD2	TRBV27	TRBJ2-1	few	TGTGCCAGCAGTTTTGGTCTAGCGGGAATCAATGAGCAGTTCTTC	CASSFGLAGINEQFF
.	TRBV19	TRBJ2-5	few	TGTGCCAGTAGTCTTAACCCGGGACAAGTTCAAGAGACCCAGTACTTC	CASSLNPGQVQETQYF
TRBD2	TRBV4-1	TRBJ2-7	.	TGCGCCAGCAGCCACAGCTCAACTAGCGGGAGGAGTTACGAGCAGTACTTC	CASSHSSTSGRSYEQYF
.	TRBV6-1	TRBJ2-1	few	TGTGCCAGCATGGCGTCTACCAGCTCCTACAATGAGCAGTTCTTC	CASMASTSSYNEQFF
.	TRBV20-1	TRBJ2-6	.	TGCAGTGCTAGAGATCTGACAGCATCCTCTGGGGCCAACGTCCTGACTTTC	CSARDLTASSGANVLTF
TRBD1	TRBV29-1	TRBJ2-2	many	TGCAGCGTTGGGGACAGGGGGCGGATTTCGAACACCGGGGAGCTGTTTTTT	CSVGDRGRISNTGELFF
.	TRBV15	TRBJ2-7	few	TGTGCCACCAGCAGAGATCCCGGAGGGGCGGCCTACGAGCAGTACTTC	CATSRDPGGAAYEQYF
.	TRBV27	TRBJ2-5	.	TGTGCCAGCAGTAGGGACGTCCTGTACCAAGAGACCCAGTACTTC	CASSRDVLYQETQYF
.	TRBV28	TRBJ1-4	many	TGTGCCAGCAGTTTAAGGCAGGCAACTAATGAAAAACTGTTTTTT	CASSLRQATNEKLFF
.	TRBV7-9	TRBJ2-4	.	TGTGCCAGCAGCCCGGACATACAATTAGCCAAAAACATTCAGTACTTC	CASSPDIQLAKNIQYF
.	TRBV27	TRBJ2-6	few	TGTGCCAGCAGTCCCCGAGCCTCTGGGGCCAACGTCCTGACTTTC	CASSPRASGANVLTF
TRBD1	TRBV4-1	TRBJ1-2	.	TGCGCCAGCAGCCAAACCGGGACAGCCTATGGCTACACCTTC	CASSQTGTAYGYTF
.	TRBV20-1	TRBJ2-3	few	TGCAGTGCTAGAGATAAGAGGGTGGGCACAGATACGCAGTATTTT	CSARDKRVGTDTQYF
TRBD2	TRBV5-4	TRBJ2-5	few	TGTGCCAGCAGTCCGGGGGGAGCAGAGACCCAGTACTTC	CASSPGGAETQYF
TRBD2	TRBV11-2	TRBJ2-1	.	TGTGCCAGCAGTAATCTAGCGGGGGGCAACAATGAGCAGTTCTTC	CASSNLAGGNNEQFF
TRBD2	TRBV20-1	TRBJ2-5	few	TGCAGCGCAGGGACTAGCGGGAGGATGGAGACCCAGTACTTC	CSAGTSGRMETQYF
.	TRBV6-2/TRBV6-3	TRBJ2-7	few	TGTGCCAGCAGAAACACCCAGGGCTCCTACGAGCAGTACTTC	CASRNTQGSYEQYF